This T cell receptor (beta chain) came from a study of blood T cell repertoires in COVID-19. Looking at the study overall: Collection of acute and convalescent COVID-19 samples took place in the United States, Italy and Spain. PBMCs, B-cell-depleted T cells, or T cells were the source of the cDNA or gDNA that made up the material.

In the authors' methods: Reference gene primer amplification in the assay estimated nucleated cell counts. The protocol was immunoSEQ multiplex PCR, while the TCRdb copy is restricted to in-frame clones and leaves out a portion. That table furnishes V, J and clone size, whereas the DNA furnished D and trimming. The table lists approximately 70,000 clones, approximately 90% of them singletons, with 5% to 5.5% in the top ten. V lost 7 bases to trimming and J lost 4 bases; unmatched junction nucleotides: 9. From germline, CDR1 is SEHNR and CDR2 FQNEAQ (reference sequence). This CDR3 comprises 15 residues.

This chain uses TRBV7-9 with TRBJ2-7; 11 positions agree with TRBD1. Specimen: peripheral blood. The TCR comes from a woman aged 18 to 35 with acute or convalescent COVID-19. The CDR3 is CASTHGTGGRYEQYF. CDR3 nucleotide sequence: TGTGCCAGCACACATGGGACAGGGGGTCGATACGAGCAGTACTTC.